This TCR beta chain came from a study of cytomegalovirus exposure and HLA in healthy donors. Study-level results: In vitro checks showed that a few CMV-associated chains really do target CMV antigens.

For this clone: Antigen specificity is unknown.

Sequencing used immunoSEQ multiplex PCR; TCRdb keeps in-frame clones, though not all of them. The profile shows 100,000 to 150,000 clones, around nine tenths of them singletons. This CDR3 contains 15 residues. Germline V gene sequence: CDR1 ENHRY, CDR2 SYGVKD. V was pared by 4 bases and J by 5 bases, with 8 bases of the junction left unmatched. A roughly 120-subject validation cohort, separate from the approximately 670-subject first cohort, supplied the donors. This sequence joins TRBV10-3 and TRBJ1-1; 9 bases agree with TRBD1. The material sequenced was PBMCs. This receptor was taken from a man aged 25-45 years in good health and CMV-seronegative. Written as DNA, the CDR3 is TGTGCCATCAGTGGGCTCGGGACAGGGAGGACTGAAGCTTTCTTT. This translates into CAISGLGTGRTEAFF.